The clone carrying this T cell receptor (beta chain) was seen a single time. The data were obtained in a study of prognosis after radiotherapy for stage I lung cancer. Overall study: In fourteen patients the disease was a newly diagnosed primary stage I lung tumor, whereas a few had oligometastatic NSCLC following surgical resection of the primary tumor. As radiotherapy, SBRT was administered in 3 to 5 fractions with a biologically effective dose of at least 100 Gy.

Amplicons of TCR beta CDR3 were generated from genomic DNA by two-round multiplex PCR. Gene-specific TRBV and TRBJ primers were used in PCR round one. TCRdb ran MiXCR on the multiplex PCR reads and lists one entry per CDR3 protein. The data show about 13,000 distinct CDR3 sequences, with around two fifths seen just once and 40% held by the top ten. J gave up 3 bases and V 4 bases, and 7 bases lay outside the gene matches. The length of the CDR3 is 15 residues. CDR1 and CDR2 (germline): SGHRS, YFSETQ. This specimen was PBMCs, taken before or after stereotactic body radiation therapy (not recorded which). The source is a donor over 45 with non-small cell lung cancer. This rearrangement joins TRBV5-1 to TRBJ2-3; 8 nucleotides agree with TRBD2. As DNA, the CDR3 is TGCGCCAGCAGCCCAAGAGCGGGAGCAACAGATACGCAGTATTTT. It specifies CASSPRAGATDTQYF.